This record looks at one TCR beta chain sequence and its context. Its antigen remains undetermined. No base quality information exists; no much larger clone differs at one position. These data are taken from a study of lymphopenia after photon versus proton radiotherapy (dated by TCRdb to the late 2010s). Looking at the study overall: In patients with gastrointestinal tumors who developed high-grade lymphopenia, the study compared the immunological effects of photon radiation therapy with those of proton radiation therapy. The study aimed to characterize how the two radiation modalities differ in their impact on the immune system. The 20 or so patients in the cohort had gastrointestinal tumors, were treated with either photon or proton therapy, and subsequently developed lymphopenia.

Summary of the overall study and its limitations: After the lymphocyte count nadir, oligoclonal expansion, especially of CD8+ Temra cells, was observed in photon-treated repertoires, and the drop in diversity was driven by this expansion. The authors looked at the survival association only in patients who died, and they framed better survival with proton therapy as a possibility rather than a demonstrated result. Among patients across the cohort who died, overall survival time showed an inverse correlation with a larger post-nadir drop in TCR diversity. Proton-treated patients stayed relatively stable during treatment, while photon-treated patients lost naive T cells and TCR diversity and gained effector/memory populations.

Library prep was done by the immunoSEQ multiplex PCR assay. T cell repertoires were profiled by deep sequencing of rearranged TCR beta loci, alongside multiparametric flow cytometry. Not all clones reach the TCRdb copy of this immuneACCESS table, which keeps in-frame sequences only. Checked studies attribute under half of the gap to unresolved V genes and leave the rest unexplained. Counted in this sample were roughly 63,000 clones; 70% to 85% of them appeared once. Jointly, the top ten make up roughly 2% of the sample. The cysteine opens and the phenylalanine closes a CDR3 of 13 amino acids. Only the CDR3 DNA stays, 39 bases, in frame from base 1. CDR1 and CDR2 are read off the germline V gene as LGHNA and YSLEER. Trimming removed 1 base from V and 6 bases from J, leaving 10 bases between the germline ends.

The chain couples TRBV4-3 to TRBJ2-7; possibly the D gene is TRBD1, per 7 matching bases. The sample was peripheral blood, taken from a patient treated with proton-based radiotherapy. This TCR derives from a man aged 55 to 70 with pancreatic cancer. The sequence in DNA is TGCGCCAGCAGCCAAGTGCAGGGGGGCGAGCAGTACTTC. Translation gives CASSQVQGGEQYF.